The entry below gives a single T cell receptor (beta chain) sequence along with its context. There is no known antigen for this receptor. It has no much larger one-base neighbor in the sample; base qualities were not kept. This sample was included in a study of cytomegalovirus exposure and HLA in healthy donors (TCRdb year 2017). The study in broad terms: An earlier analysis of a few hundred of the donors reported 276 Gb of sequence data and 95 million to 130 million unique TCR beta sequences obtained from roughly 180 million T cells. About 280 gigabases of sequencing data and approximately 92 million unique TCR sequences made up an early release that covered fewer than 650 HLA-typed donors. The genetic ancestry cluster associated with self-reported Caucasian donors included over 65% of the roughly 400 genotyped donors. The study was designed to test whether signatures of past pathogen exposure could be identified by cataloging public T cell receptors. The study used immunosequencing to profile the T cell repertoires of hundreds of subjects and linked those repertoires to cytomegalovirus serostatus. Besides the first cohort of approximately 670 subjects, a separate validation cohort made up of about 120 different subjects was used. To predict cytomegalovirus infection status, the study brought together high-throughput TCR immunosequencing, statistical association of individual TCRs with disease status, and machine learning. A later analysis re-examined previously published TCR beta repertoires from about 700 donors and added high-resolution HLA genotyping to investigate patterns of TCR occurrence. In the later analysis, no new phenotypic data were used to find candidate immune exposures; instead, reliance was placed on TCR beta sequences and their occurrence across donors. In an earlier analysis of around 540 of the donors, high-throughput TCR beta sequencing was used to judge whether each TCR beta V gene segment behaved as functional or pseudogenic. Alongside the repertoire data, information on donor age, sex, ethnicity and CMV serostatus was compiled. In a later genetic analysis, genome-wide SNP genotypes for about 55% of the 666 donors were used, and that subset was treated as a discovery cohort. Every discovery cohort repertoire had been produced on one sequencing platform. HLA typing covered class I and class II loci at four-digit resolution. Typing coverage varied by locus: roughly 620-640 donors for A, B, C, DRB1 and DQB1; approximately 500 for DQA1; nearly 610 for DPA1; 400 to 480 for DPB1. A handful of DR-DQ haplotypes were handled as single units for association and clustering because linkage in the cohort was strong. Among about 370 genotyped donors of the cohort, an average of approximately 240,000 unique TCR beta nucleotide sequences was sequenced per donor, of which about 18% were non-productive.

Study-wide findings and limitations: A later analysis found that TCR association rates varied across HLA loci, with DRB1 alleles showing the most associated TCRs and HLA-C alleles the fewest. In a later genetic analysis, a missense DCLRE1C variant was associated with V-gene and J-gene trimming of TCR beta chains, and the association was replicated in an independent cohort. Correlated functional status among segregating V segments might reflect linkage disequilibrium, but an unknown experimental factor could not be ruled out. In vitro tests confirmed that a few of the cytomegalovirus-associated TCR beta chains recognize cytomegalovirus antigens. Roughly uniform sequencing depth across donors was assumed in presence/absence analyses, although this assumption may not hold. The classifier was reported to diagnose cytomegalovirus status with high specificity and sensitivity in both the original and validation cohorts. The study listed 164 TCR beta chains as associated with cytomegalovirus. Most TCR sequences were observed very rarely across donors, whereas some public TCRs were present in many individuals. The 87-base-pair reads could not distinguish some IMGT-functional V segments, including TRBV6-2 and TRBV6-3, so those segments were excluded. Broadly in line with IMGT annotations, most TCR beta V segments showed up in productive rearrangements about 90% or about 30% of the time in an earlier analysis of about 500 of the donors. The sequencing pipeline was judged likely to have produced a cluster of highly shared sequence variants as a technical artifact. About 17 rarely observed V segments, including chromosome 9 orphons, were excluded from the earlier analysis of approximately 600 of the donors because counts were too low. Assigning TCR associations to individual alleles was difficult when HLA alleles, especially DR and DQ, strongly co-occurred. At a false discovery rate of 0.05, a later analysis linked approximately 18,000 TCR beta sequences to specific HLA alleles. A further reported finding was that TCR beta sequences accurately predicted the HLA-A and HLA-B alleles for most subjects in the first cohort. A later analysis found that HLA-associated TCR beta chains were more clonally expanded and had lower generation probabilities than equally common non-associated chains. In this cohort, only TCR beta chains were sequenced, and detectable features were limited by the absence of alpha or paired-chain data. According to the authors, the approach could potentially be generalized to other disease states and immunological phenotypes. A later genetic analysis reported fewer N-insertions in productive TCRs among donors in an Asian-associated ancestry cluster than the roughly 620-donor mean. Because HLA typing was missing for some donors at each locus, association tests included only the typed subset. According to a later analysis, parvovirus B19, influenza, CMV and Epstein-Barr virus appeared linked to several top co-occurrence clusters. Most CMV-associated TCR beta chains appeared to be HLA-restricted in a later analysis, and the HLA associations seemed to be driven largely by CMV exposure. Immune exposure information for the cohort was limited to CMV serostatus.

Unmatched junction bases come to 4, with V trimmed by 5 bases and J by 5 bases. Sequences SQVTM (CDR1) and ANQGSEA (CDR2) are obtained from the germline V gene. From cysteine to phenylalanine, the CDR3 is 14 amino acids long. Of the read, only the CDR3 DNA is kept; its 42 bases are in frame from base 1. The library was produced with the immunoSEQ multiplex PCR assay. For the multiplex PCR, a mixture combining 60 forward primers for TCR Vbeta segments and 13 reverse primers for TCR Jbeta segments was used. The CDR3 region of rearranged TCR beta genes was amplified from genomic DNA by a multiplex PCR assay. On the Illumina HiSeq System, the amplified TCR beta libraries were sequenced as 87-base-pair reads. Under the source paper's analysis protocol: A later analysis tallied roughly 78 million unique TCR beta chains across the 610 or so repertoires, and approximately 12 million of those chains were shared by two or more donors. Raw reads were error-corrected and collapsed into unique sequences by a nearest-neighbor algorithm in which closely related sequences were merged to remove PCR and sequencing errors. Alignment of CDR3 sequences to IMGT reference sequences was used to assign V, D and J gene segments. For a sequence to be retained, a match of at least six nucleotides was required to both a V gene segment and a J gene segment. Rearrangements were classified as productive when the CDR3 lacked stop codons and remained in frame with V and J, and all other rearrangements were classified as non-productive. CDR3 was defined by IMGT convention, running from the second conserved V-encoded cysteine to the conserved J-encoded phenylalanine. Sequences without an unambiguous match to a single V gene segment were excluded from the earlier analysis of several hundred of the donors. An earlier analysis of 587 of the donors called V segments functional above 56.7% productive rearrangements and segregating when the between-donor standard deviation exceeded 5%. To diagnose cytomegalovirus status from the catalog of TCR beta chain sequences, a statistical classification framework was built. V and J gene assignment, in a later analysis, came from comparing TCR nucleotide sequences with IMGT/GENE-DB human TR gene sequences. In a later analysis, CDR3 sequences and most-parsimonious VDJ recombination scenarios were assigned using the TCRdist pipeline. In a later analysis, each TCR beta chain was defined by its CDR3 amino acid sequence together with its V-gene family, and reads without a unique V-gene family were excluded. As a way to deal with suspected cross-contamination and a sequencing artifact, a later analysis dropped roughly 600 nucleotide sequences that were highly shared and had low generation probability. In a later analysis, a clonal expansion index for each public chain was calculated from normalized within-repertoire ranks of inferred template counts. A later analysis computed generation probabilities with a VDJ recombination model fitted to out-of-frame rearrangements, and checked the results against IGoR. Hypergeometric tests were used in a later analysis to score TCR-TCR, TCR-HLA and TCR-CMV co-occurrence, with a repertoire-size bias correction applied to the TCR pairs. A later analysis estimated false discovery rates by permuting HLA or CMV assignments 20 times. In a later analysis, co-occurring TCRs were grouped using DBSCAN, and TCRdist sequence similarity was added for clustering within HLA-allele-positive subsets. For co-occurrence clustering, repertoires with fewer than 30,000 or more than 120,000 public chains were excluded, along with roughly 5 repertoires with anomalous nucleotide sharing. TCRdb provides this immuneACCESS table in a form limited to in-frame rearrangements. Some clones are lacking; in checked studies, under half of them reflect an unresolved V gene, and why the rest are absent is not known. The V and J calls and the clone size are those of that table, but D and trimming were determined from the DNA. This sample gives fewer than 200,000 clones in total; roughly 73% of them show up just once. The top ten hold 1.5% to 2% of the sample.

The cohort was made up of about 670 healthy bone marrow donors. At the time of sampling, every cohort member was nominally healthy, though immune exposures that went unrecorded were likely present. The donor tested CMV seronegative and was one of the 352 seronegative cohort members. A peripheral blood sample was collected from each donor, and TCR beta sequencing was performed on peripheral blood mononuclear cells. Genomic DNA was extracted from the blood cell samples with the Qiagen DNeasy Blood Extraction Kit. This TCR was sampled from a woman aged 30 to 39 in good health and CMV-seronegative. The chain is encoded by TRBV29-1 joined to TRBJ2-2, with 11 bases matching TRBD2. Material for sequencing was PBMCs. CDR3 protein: CSVWLAGGTGELFF. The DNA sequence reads TGCAGCGTTTGGTTAGCGGGAGGGACCGGGGAGCTGTTTTTT.